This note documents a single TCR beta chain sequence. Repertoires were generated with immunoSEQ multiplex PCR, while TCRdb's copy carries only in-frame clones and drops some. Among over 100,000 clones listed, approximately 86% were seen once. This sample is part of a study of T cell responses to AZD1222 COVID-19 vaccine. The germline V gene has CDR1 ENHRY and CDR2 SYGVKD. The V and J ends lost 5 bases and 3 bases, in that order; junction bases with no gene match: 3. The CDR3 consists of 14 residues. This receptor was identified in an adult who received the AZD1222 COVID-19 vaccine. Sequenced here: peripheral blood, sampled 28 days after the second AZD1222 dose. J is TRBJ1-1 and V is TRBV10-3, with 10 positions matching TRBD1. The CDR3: CAISRQGADTEAFF. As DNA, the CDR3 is TGTGCCATCAGTAGACAGGGGGCAGACACTGAAGCTTTCTTT.